These 14 T cell receptor beta chains were sequenced from one sample in a study of T-cell memory formation after mild COVID-19. MiXCR was run by TCRdb on the 5' RACE reads, yielding one entry per CDR3 protein. The table has some 310,000 distinct CDR3 sequences, 20% to 25% seen once. Source material: PBMCs or a T cell subset sorted from them (not recorded which). All receptors come from a man between 18 and 29 years old who had mild COVID-19 (a few samples of this study predate the infection). Cell type and time point are not known.

There are a few counts of this clonotype. The V and J genes are TRBV20-1 and TRBJ2-1, with D perhaps TRBD1 or TRBD2 (5 bases each). The CDR3 extends over 13 amino acids. Per germline, CDR1 DFQATT and CDR2 SNEGSKA (reference sequence). V lost 2 bases and J 2 bases, leaving 7 bases between the germline ends. CDR3 residues: CSARPGPYNEQFF. The DNA of the CDR3 is TGCAGTGCTAGACCGGGACCCTACAATGAGCAGTTCTTC.

The rearrangement uses TRBV5-6 and TRBJ1-2, with D possibly matching TRBD1 (6 bases). Trimming stripped 7 bases from V and 8 bases from J, with 36 bases between. Germline V gives CDR1 SGHDT, CDR2 YYEEEE. CDR3 length: 19 residues. The CDR3 region has the DNA TGTGCCAGCCAGGGGATATTGACGGGACCCCTACAAGCTTTCTTCGGCTACACCTTC. It yields the protein CASQGILTGPLQAFFGYTF.

The CDR3 DNA sequence: TGTGCCAGCAGTTGGGGGGTTCCCTCCTACAATGAGCAGTTCTTC. Translating gives CASSWGVPSYNEQFF. This sequence joins TRBV6-6 and TRBJ2-1, with D possibly being TRBD2 (6 bases). Germline loops: CDR1 MNHNY, CDR2 SVGAGI (reference sequence). The V end was cut by 4 bases, the J end by 0 bases, with 10 bases between. The CDR3 has 15 amino acids.

Comments on this clonotype: One end of the junction varies from germline; a read error may be responsible. The CDR3 sequence: CDSNPQRGSTDTQYF. As DNA, the CDR3 is TGTGACAGCAACCCCCAGCGGGGTAGCACAGATACGCAGTATTTT. The chain joins TRBV12-3 or TRBV12-4 to TRBJ2-3; 7 bases are shared with TRBD2. This CDR3 is 15 amino acids long.

This clonotype was counted at least ten times. The rearrangement links TRBV2 to TRBJ2-3; D is uncertain. The CDR3 loop spans 13 amino acids. V was trimmed by 2 bases and J by 5 bases, leaving 8 bases between them. Looked up from germline, CDR1 is SNHLY and CDR2 is FYNNEI. CDR3 loop: CASSEPHQDTQYF. The CDR3, as DNA: TGTGCCAGCAGTGAACCCCACCAAGATACGCAGTATTTT.

This clonotype was picked up a small number of times. The rearrangement links TRBV5-1 to TRBJ1-6, with D uncertain. In germline, CDR1 is SGHRS, CDR2 YFSETQ. This CDR3 contains 14 residues. Trimming stripped 0 bases from V and 14 bases from J, with 15 bases between. Here the CDR3 DNA reads TGCGCCAGCAGCTTGGAGGGCACCCCCTCGGCCCTCCACTTT. This gives the protein CASSLEGTPSALHF.

This clonotype showed up just a few times. The rearrangement joins TRBV4-1 to TRBJ2-3, with 9 bases identical to TRBD2. J was trimmed by 4 bases and V by 5 bases; bases with no gene match: 10. CDR3 length equals 16 residues. CDR1 and CDR2 from the germline V gene are MGHRA and YSYEKL. CDR3 DNA sequence: TGCGCCAGCAGCGCACGAGCGGGGGGAGGTGCAGATACGCAGTATTTT. It yields the protein CASSARAGGGADTQYF.

The rearrangement links TRBV18 to TRBJ1-1; unclear D gene. Trimming stripped 3 bases from V and 2 bases from J, with 13 bases between. CDR3 length: 15 residues. Looked up from germline, CDR1 is KGHSH and CDR2 is LQKENI. The CDR3 region has the DNA TGTGCCAGCTCACCGGCCCGGACGGCTAACACTGAAGCTTTCTTT. Encoded protein: CASSPARTANTEAFF.

This clonotype was counted many times. The chain links TRBV6-5 to TRBJ2-7, with 9 bases identical to TRBD1. CDR3 length: 13 amino acids. Germline V lookup: CDR1 MNHEY, CDR2 SVGAGI. V shed 8 bases, J shed 2 bases, and the junction held 4 bases outside the gene matches. This CDR3 reads CASGTGPTYEQYV. CDR3 in DNA: TGTGCCAGCGGGACAGGGCCAACCTACGAGCAGTACGTC.

The rearrangement links TRBV12-5 to TRBJ2-1; D could derive from TRBD1 or TRBD2 (5 bases each). The V and J ends lost 6 bases and 7 bases respectively, with 25 bases between them. The CDR3 covers 17 residues. Germline loops: CDR1 LGHNT, CDR2 FRNRAP. The DNA for the CDR3 is TGTGCTAGTGGCCCACCCCCCCGATCCGGGGCCAAAAATGAGCAGTTCTTC. Translated, it gives CASGPPPRSGAKNEQFF. The full variable domain, completed using reference TRBV12-5 and TRBJ2-1, is DARVTQTPRHKVTEMGQEVTMRCQPILGHNTVFWYRQTMMQGLELLAYFRNRAPLDDSGMPKDRFSAEMPDATLATLKIQPSEPRDSAVYFCASGPPPRSGAKNEQFFGPGTRLTVL.

The genes are TRBV27 and TRBJ2-7, with TRBD2 matching over 7 bases. The germline V gene has CDR1 MNHEY and CDR2 SMNVEV (reference sequence). V was pared by 4 bases and J by 2 bases, with 2 bases of the junction left unmatched. This CDR3 has 13 residues. The CDR3 DNA follows: TGTGCCAGCAGTTATAGCGGGCCCTACGAGCAGTACTTC. Its translation is CASSYSGPYEQYF.

The rearrangement links TRBV4-1 to TRBJ2-7; 9 bases line up with TRBD1. The CDR3 is 15 residues long. CDR1 and CDR2 from the germline V gene are MGHRA and YSYEKL. With V trimmed by 4 bases and J by 4 bases, 8 bases remained unmatched. This CDR3 is CASSLLGTGRYEQYF. CDR3 nucleotides: TGCGCCAGCAGCCTTCTCGGGACAGGGCGTTACGAGCAGTACTTC.

The V gene is TRBV28, the J gene TRBJ2-7; 9 bases match TRBD1. The CDR3 contains 17 residues. Looked up from germline, CDR1 is MDHEN and CDR2 is SYDVKM. The V gene end was trimmed by 6 bases and the J gene end by 1 base; junction bases not matched to a gene: 13. The CDR3 protein is CASSPGRWGQGSYEQYV. The CDR3 DNA reads TGTGCCAGCAGCCCTGGACGCTGGGGACAGGGATCCTACGAGCAGTACGTC.

The V and J genes are TRBV10-3 and TRBJ2-5; D gene unclear. V was pared by 1 base and J by 0 bases, with 9 bases between. CDR3 size: 15 residues. The V gene's germline CDR1 is ENHRY and CDR2 SYGVKD. CDR3 residues: CAISEYPAYQETQYF. The CDR3, as DNA: TGTGCCATCAGTGAGTACCCGGCGTACCAAGAGACCCAGTACTTC.